This TCR beta chain was sequenced in a study of T cell responses to AZD1222 COVID-19 vaccine. General study results and limits: It should be noted that donors were predominantly white British and more often female, and clonal diversity was possibly underestimated.

As regards this clone: Its antigen is not known.

Data came from immunoSEQ multiplex PCR; TCRdb stores just in-frame clones and leaves some out. The sample has 90,000 to 110,000 clones; roughly 82% are singletons. The CDR3 has 15 residues. V lost 6 bases and J 8 bases, leaving 22 bases between the germline ends. CDR1 SEHNR and CDR2 FQNEAQ come from the germline V gene (reference sequence). The TCR was taken from an adult in good health. The chain has TRBV7-9 and TRBJ1-2; a weak D match, TRBD1 (5 bases). The sample consisted of peripheral blood, taken on day 0 of AZD1222 vaccination. The CDR3 DNA reads TGTGCCAGCAGTCCAGATTCGAGGGGTCCGTTAGGCTACACCTTC. It codes for CASSPDSRGPLGYTF.